The entry below gives a single T cell receptor beta chain sequence along with its context. Its antigen is not identified. These data belong to a study of tumor-infiltrating lymphocytes in glioblastoma multiforme. Broader study findings: The TCR and somatic mutation analysis included just one glioblastoma patient. Functional subtype sorting of these T cells was not performed.

Germline V gives CDR1 SGHAT, CDR2 FQNNGV. With 5 bases clipped from V and 8 bases from J, the junction kept 8 bases outside the gene matches. CDR3 length: 15 residues. Three nested ARM-PCR rounds with V-beta and C-beta primers built TCRB libraries. TCRB-specific cDNA synthesis used 0.5 to 0.65 ug of total RNA. These TCRB libraries lack any described unique molecular identifiers. TCRdb recomputed calls from the multiplex PCR reads with MiXCR, one row per CDR3 protein. The table includes about 9,000 distinct CDR3 sequences, 74% detected once. V and J are TRBV11-2 and TRBJ2-1; 11 nucleotides match TRBD2. The sample was brain tumor tissue. The receptor was isolated from a male donor with glioblastoma. CDR3 residues: CASSPRLAGQDEQFF. CDR3 sequence (DNA): TGTGCCAGCAGCCCCCGACTAGCGGGACAGGATGAGCAGTTCTTC.